What follows are 2 T cell receptor beta chains derived from one specimen sequenced in a study of T cells in localized non-small cell lung cancer. TCRdb keeps only in-frame clones here, not all; method: immunoSEQ multiplex PCR. The sample comprises approximately 30,000 clones, about 90% of which are singletons, and 2.5% to 3% rests with the top ten. Here the sequenced sample was peripheral blood, taken before any cancer treatment. These receptors came from a woman between 18 and 50 years old with stage I lung adenocarcinoma.

This chain links TRBV4-1 with TRBJ1-1; 9 positions agree with TRBD1. Germline V gives CDR1 MGHRA, CDR2 YSYEKL. Trimming cost V 8 bases and J 7 bases; bases outside gene matches: 8. This CDR3 is built from 13 residues. In DNA, the CDR3 is TGCGCCAGCGACCAGGGACAGGGTGATGAAGCTTTCTTT. Translation: CASDQGQGDEAFF.

This clone has only a few counts. V and J are TRBV7-9 and TRBJ2-4; the D is unclear. CDR1 SEHNR and CDR2 FQNEAQ come from the germline V gene (reference sequence). This CDR3 comprises 16 residues. V was cut by 7 bases and J by 2 bases, with 18 bases left in between. The CDR3 DNA follows: TGTGCCAGCACTCAAGAGGCGACCGGGTCCAAAAACATTCAGTACTTC. As protein: CASTQEATGSKNIQYF.